This entry is about one T cell receptor beta chain. The antigen is undetermined. Deletions cut 6 bases from V and 4 bases from J, with 15 bases between. In germline, CDR1 is KGHSH, CDR2 LQKENI. The CDR3 runs to 14 residues. These data are taken from a study of graft-versus-host responses after intestinal transplantation. Points from the study as a whole: Individuals who had graft-donor T cell macrochimerism had allografts that showed high graft-versus-host to host-versus-graft clonal ratios. With peak circulating GvH clone levels came an association with early post-transplant HvG declines.

Sequencing used immunoSEQ multiplex PCR; TCRdb keeps in-frame clones, though not all of them. The repertoire holds over 70,000 clones, with around 87% as singletons. V gene TRBV18 combines with J gene TRBJ1-2; maybe TRBD1 (6 bases). This specimen consisted of unstimulated CD8+ T cells sorted from spleen or lymph node cells, obtained before transplant. The sequence was collected from a human donor who was the organ donor for an intestinal transplant. DNA for the CDR3: TGTGCCAGCTCCCGGGCAGGGGCTGGCTATGGCTACACCTTC. Translated, it gives CASSRAGAGYGYTF.